Listed below are T cell receptor beta chains from one sample, sequenced in a study of T cells in Graves' hyperthyroidism and ophthalmopathy. A single record per CDR3 protein comes from TCRdb applying MiXCR to the multiplex PCR reads. Seen here are 400,000 to 550,000 distinct CDR3 sequences, 13% to 15% observed once, and the top ten hold less than 20%. Sequencing input: blood. The receptors come from a young woman with Graves' hyperthyroidism. The CDR3 runs from the conserved cysteine through the conserved F or W. The D gene is left open where the match is weak. Size is stated for part of the rows, as once, few or many counts, or as a class when the clone is expanded.

d_call j_call clone_size v_call cdr3_aa cdr3_nt
. TRBJ1-1 many TRBV11-1 CASSLAGGEAFF TGTGCCAGCAGCTTAGCGGGCGGTGAAGCTTTCTTT
TRBD2 TRBJ2-5 many TRBV3-1 CASSQVGSGSWETQYF TGTGCCAGCAGCCAAGTGGGTAGCGGGAGTTGGGAGACCCAGTACTTC
. TRBJ1-1 . TRBV14 CASSRGTILTEAFF TGTGCCAGCAGCCGAGGGACTATTTTGACTGAAGCTTTCTTT
TRBD1 TRBJ2-1 few TRBV12-3/TRBV12-4 CASRRGQGQQFF TGTGCCAGCAGACGGGGACAGGGTCAGCAGTTCTTC
TRBD1 TRBJ1-3 many TRBV19 CASSKDRAGNTIYF TGTGCCAGCTCGAAGGACAGGGCTGGAAACACCATATATTTT
. TRBJ2-2 . TRBV6-2/TRBV6-3 CAGGVGELFF TGTGCCGGGGGAGTTGGGGAGCTGTTTTTT
TRBD2 TRBJ2-7 few TRBV2 CASRLGTSGTDEQYF TGTGCCAGCAGGTTAGGGACTAGCGGGACCGACGAGCAGTACTTC
. TRBJ2-7 once TRBV28 CASSQGGHYHGGGYEQYF TGTGCCAGCAGCCAAGGGGGCCACTATCACGGAGGGGGCTACGAGCAGTACTTC
TRBD2 TRBJ2-7 few TRBV6-1 CASSEAGTNFYEQYF TGTGCCAGCAGTGAAGCGGGGACTAACTTCTACGAGCAGTACTTC
. TRBJ1-4 few TRBV5-1 CASSFGRGEKLFF TGCGCCAGCAGCTTCGGGCGCGGGGAAAAACTGTTTTTT
. TRBJ2-5 many TRBV30 CAWSPGDQETQYF TGTGCCTGGAGCCCTGGAGACCAGGAGACCCAGTACTTC
. TRBJ2-7 many TRBV2 CASTLRGLGYEQYF TGTGCCAGCACCCTGAGGGGCTTAGGCTACGAGCAGTACTTC
. TRBJ2-1 few TRBV19 CATRTVGSSYNEQFF TGTGCCACTCGAACGGTCGGGAGCTCCTACAATGAGCAGTTCTTC
TRBD2 TRBJ2-2 many TRBV12-3/TRBV12-4 CASSFPGLAGYTGELFF TGTGCCAGCAGTTTCCCTGGACTAGCGGGGTACACCGGGGAGCTGTTTTTT
TRBD1 TRBJ1-2 many TRBV28 CASSLSGQGVYGYTF TGTGCCAGCAGTTTATCGGGACAGGGGGTCTATGGCTACACCTTC
. TRBJ1-1 many TRBV6-1 CASSADGGGTEAFF TGTGCCAGCAGTGCTGACGGGGGCGGCACTGAAGCTTTCTTT
. TRBJ2-3 many TRBV6-5 CASSYGASLGTDTQYF TGTGCCAGCAGTTATGGCGCCAGCCTAGGGACAGATACGCAGTATTTT
TRBD1 TRBJ1-2 many TRBV9 CASSVVQGGDDGYTF TGTGCCAGCAGCGTAGTGCAGGGGGGGGACGATGGCTACACCTTC
TRBD2 TRBJ2-5 . TRBV6-2/TRBV6-3 CASSGGTSGIETQYF TGTGCCAGCAGTGGGGGGACTAGCGGGATAGAGACCCAGTACTTC
TRBD1 TRBJ1-2 many TRBV19 CASSIVPGTGSYGYTF TGTGCCAGTAGTATAGTTCCCGGGACAGGGTCCTATGGCTACACCTTC
TRBD1 TRBJ1-2 many TRBV5-5 CASSYPGQIYGYTF TGTGCCAGCAGCTACCCGGGACAGATCTATGGCTACACCTTC
. TRBJ1-5 . TRBV18 CASSPLSDSNQPQHF TGTGCCAGCTCACCACTCAGTGATAGCAATCAGCCCCAGCATTTT
TRBD2 TRBJ2-1 many TRBV5-1 CASKGTSGSNEQFF TGCGCCAGCAAGGGGACTAGCGGGAGCAATGAGCAGTTCTTC
. TRBJ1-1 . TRBV5-1 CASSVENGARNTEAFF TGCGCCAGCAGCGTAGAGAACGGGGCTCGGAACACTGAAGCTTTCTTT
. TRBJ2-5 many TRBV19 CASTPDRGVPETQYF TGTGCCAGTACTCCCGACAGAGGTGTTCCGGAGACCCAGTACTTC
TRBD2 TRBJ2-3 . TRBV20-1 CSASPLAGVENTQYF TGCAGTGCTAGCCCCCTAGCGGGAGTCGAGAATACGCAGTATTTT
. TRBJ2-1 . TRBV11-3 CASSLARQVVHGRLYNEQFF TGTGCCAGCAGCTTAGCCCGACAGGTTGTTCACGGGAGGCTATACAATGAGCAGTTCTTC
TRBD2 TRBJ2-3 . TRBV9 CASSVGHTSGGITDTQYF TGTGCCAGCAGCGTAGGCCATACTAGCGGGGGAATCACAGATACGCAGTATTTT
. TRBJ1-1 few TRBV20-1 CSARDLDRGLGAEAFF TGCAGTGCTAGAGATCTCGATCGGGGCCTGGGGGCTGAAGCTTTCTTT
. TRBJ2-1 many TRBV12-3/TRBV12-4 CASSPGQGNNEQFF TGTGCCAGCAGCCCGGGGCAGGGCAACAATGAGCAGTTCTTC
. TRBJ2-1 few TRBV10-3 CAISETRPGTSTNEQFF TGTGCCATCAGTGAGACCCGTCCCGGGACCTCCACCAATGAGCAGTTCTTC
. TRBJ2-5 many TRBV7-3 CASSLTAGQETQYF TGTGCCAGCAGCTTAACGGCAGGTCAAGAGACCCAGTACTTC
. TRBJ2-3 many TRBV20-1 CSASSEGTDTQYF TGCAGTGCCAGTTCGGAGGGAACGGATACGCAGTATTTT
. TRBJ2-3 many TRBV28 CASSLGGAGSTDTQYF TGTGCCAGCAGTTTGGGGGGGGCGGGAAGCACAGATACGCAGTATTTT
TRBD2 TRBJ2-1 many TRBV12-3/TRBV12-4 CASSRTSGITYNEQFF TGTGCCAGCAGTCGGACTAGCGGGATTACCTACAATGAGCAGTTCTTC
. TRBJ2-3 many TRBV6-1 CASSGSRLATDTQYF TGTGCCAGCAGCGGCAGCCGCCTTGCCACAGATACGCAGTATTTT
. TRBJ2-1 . TRBV30 CAWSVDLEQFF TGTGCCTGGAGTGTAGATTTAGAGCAGTTCTTC
TRBD2 TRBJ2-7 many TRBV28 CASSLGSGARRGGTYEQYF TGTGCCAGCAGTTTAGGCTCAGGGGCGAGGCGGGGGGGGACATACGAGCAGTACTTC
. TRBJ2-7 many TRBV13 CASSLAAVEQYF TGTGCCAGCAGCCTCGCCGCGGTCGAGCAGTACTTC
TRBD2 TRBJ2-5 many TRBV30 CAWRPGLVSRVETQYF TGTGCCTGGAGACCGGGACTAGTGTCCCGGGTGGAGACCCAGTACTTC
. TRBJ1-3 few TRBV30 CAWSLRRSGNTIYF TGTGCCTGGAGTCTGAGAAGGTCTGGAAACACCATATATTTT
. TRBJ2-7 few TRBV14 CASSQGFQPTYEQYF TGTGCCAGCAGCCAAGGGTTCCAACCCACCTACGAGCAGTACTTC
TRBD1 TRBJ1-1 many TRBV18 CASSPPDRVATEAFF TGTGCCAGCTCACCACCTGACAGGGTAGCCACTGAAGCTTTCTTT
. TRBJ1-1 few TRBV7-3 CASSLRKPQGPNTEAFF TGTGCCAGCAGCTTACGAAAACCCCAGGGGCCGAACACTGAAGCTTTCTTT
. TRBJ2-1 . TRBV25-1 CASSEYAGASQFF TGTGCCAGCAGTGAATATGCGGGGGCGTCACAGTTCTTC
. TRBJ2-5 many TRBV7-6 CASSLAGATQETQYF TGTGCCAGCAGCTTAGCGGGGGCCACACAAGAGACCCAGTACTTC
. TRBJ1-3 . TRBV20-1 CSARAHGGTGNTIYF TGCAGTGCTAGAGCCCACGGGGGGACTGGAAACACCATATATTTT
. TRBJ1-1 . TRBV10-3 CAISGQKGYDTEAFF TGTGCCATCAGCGGACAGAAGGGGTACGACACTGAAGCTTTCTTT
TRBD1 TRBJ1-4 few TRBV20-1 CSARDLGQGGTNEKLFF TGCAGTGCTAGAGATCTGGGACAGGGAGGAACTAATGAAAAACTGTTTTTT
. TRBJ1-1 many TRBV20-1 CSASWRPRAEAFF TGCAGTGCCTCCTGGCGGCCCAGGGCTGAAGCTTTCTTT
. TRBJ2-2 . TRBV3-1 CASSQFRLTPITGELFF TGTGCCAGCAGCCAATTTCGCCTGACCCCAATCACCGGGGAGCTCTTTTTT
TRBD2 TRBJ2-3 many TRBV6-1 CATAPWAGGLDTQYF TGTGCCACGGCCCCGTGGGCGGGAGGCTTAGATACGCAGTATTTT
. TRBJ1-2 . TRBV29-1 CSVGGEPNYGYTF TGCAGCGTTGGAGGGGAGCCTAACTATGGCTACACCTTC
TRBD2 TRBJ2-5 . TRBV28 CASSLMAGGLEETQYF TGTGCCAGCAGTTTAATGGCGGGAGGGCTTGAAGAGACCCAGTACTTC
. TRBJ1-3 few TRBV2 CASSEGQNTIYF TGTGCCAGCAGTGAAGGACAGAACACCATATATTTT
. TRBJ1-1 many TRBV7-6 CASSGWDTEAFF TGTGCCAGCAGCGGGTGGGACACTGAAGCTTTCTTT
TRBD1 TRBJ1-1 many TRBV9 CASSVQGQGNTEAFF TGTGCCAGCAGCGTACAGGGACAGGGGAACACTGAAGCTTTCTTT
. TRBJ2-5 many TRBV7-2 CASSGRFGETQYF TGTGCCAGCAGCGGGAGGTTTGGAGAGACCCAGTACTTC
. TRBJ1-2 . TRBV27 CASSFFGAGDYGYTF TGTGCCAGCAGTTTTTTCGGGGCAGGGGACTATGGCTACACCTTC
. TRBJ2-5 . TRBV11-2 CASSFSGDKAQETQYF TGTGCCAGCAGCTTTTCCGGGGACAAAGCTCAAGAGACCCAGTACTTC